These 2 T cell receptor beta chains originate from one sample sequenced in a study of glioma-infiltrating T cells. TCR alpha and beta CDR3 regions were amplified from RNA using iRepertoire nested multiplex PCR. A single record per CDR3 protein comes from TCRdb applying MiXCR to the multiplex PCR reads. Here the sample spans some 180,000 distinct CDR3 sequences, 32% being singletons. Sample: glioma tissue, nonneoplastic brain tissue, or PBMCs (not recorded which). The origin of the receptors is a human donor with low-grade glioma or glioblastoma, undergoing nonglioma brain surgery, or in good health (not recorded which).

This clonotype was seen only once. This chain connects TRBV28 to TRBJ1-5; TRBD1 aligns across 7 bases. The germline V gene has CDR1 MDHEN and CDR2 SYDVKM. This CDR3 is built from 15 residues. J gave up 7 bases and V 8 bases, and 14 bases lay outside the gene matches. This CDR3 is CASGTTGVLWQPQHF. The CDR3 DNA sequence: TGTGCCAGCGGTACTACAGGGGTCCTCTGGCAGCCCCAGCATTTT.

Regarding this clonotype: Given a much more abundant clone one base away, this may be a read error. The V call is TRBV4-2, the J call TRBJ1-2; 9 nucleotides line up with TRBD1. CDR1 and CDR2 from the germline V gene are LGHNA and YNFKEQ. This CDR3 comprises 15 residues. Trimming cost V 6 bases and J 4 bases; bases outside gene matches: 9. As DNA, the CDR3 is TGTGCCAGCAGAGAACGGACAGGGGCGACCTATGGCTACACCTTC. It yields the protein CASRERTGATYGYTF.